This TCR beta chain was documented in a study of low-dose radiotherapy and immunotherapy resistance in tumors. Study-level background: On an every-two-weeks schedule, patients received intravenous nivolumab 240 mg, along with ipilimumab 1 mg/kg every six weeks.

TCR amplification ran approximately 20 PCR cycles using constant-region and V-primer adapter primers. Each CDR3 protein gets one entry after TCRdb re-called the reads with MiXCR. The table records 50,000 or so distinct CDR3 sequences, approximately 35% of them present only once. Time point noted: after trial treatment. Treatment meaning: LDRT plus nivolumab, ipilimumab, low-dose cyclophosphamide and aspirin (RACIN trial). Ipilimumab, nivolumab, aspirin, low-dose cyclophosphamide and low-dose radiotherapy were administered to donors. This clonotype has ten or more counts. This sample comprised PBMCs, obtained after low-dose radiotherapy plus immunotherapy. This TCR was recovered from a male donor with rectosigmoid adenocarcinoma.

CDR3 sequence (DNA): TGCAGCGTTGAGTGGGGTATCGGACAGCCCCAGCATTTT. The encoded protein is CSVEWGIGQPQHF. The gene calls are TRBV29-1 and TRBJ1-5; D call uncertain. Looked up from germline, CDR1 is SQVTM and CDR2 is ANQGSEA. V shed 3 bases and J shed 7 bases, with 13 bases lying between them. There are 13 residues in the CDR3.